The 31 T cell receptor beta chains below were found in one sample sequenced in a study of cytomegalovirus exposure and HLA in healthy donors. PCR amplification relied on 60 Vbeta primers (plus 13 Jbeta primers). Clones were sequenced by immunoSEQ multiplex PCR, and TCRdb holds only the in-frame ones, with some missing. The table lists some 190,000 clones, around 80% of them singletons. The material sequenced was PBMCs. The source is a boy aged 2 to 9 in good health and CMV-seronegative.

In DNA form, the CDR3 reads TGTGCCAGCAGCCTTCCAGCCACAGGGTTCGGCACAGATACGCAGTATTTT. Translating it yields CASSLPATGFGTDTQYF. The genes are TRBV7-2 and TRBJ2-3; D perhaps matches TRBD1 (6 bases). Trimming shortened V by 5 bases and J by 1 base, and 19 bases separated the two germline ends. Germline lookup yields CDR1 SGHTA and CDR2 FQGNSA. The CDR3 is made up of 17 amino acids.

The chain joins TRBV12-5 to TRBJ2-5; 12 bases agree with TRBD1. J was trimmed by 7 bases and V by 5 bases; bases with no gene match: 11. The CDR3 runs to 16 residues. CDR1 LGHNT and CDR2 FRNRAP come from the germline V gene. The CDR3 sequence is CASGLGGTGGGGTQYF. In nucleotides, the CDR3 is TGTGCTAGTGGTCTAGGGGGGACAGGGGGCGGAGGGACCCAGTACTTC.

This chain uses TRBV28 with TRBJ2-3; D is perhaps TRBD2 (7 bases). Germline V CDR1 and CDR2: MDHEN, SYDVKM. The CDR3 extends over 17 amino acids. V lost 7 bases, J lost 1 base, and 21 bases lay in between. DNA for the CDR3: TGTGCCAGCACTTTGGGAGTAGGGAGGGGGGGCACAGATACGCAGTATTTT. Its protein product is CASTLGVGRGGTDTQYF. Variable domain in full (rest from reference TRBV28 and TRBJ2-3): DVKVTQSSRYLVKRTGEKVFLECVQDMDHENMFWYRQDPGLGLRLIYFSYDVKMKEKGDIPEGYSVSREKKERFSLILESASTNQTSMYLCASTLGVGRGGTDTQYFGPGTRLTVL.

V and J are TRBV10-3 and TRBJ2-7; 10 bases are a match to TRBD2. Germline trimming cut 2 bases from V and 2 bases from J; bases unmatched to any gene: 9. Germline CDR1 reads ENHRY; CDR2 reads SYGVKD. This CDR3 contains 17 residues. CDR3 protein: CAISETTWTSGTYEQYF. CDR3 nucleotide sequence: TGTGCCATCAGTGAGACCACATGGACTAGCGGAACCTACGAGCAGTACTTC.

This chain joins TRBV11-2 and TRBJ2-5; tentative D call: TRBD2 (7 bases). Germline assignment: CDR1 SGHAT and CDR2 FQNNGV. V gave up 7 bases and J gave up 2 bases, with 23 bases separating them. CDR3 length: 17 residues. This chain's CDR3 is CASNLFTGLGTQETQYF. CDR3 nucleotides: TGTGCCAGCAACCTTTTCACCGGACTAGGGACACAAGAGACCCAGTACTTC.

The V gene is TRBV6-5, the J gene TRBJ2-1; 8 nucleotides agree with TRBD2. V shed 10 bases, J shed 4 bases, and the junction held 9 bases outside the gene matches. Germline lookup yields CDR1 MNHEY and CDR2 SVGAGI. The CDR3 loop spans 14 amino acids. The CDR3 sequence: CATSGGAKYNEQFF. The CDR3 DNA is TGTGCCACCTCCGGGGGGGCGAAATACAATGAGCAGTTCTTC.

This chain uses TRBV2 with TRBJ1-4; 7 bases are a match to TRBD1. This CDR3 has 14 amino acids. V lost 8 bases to trimming and J lost 6 bases; unmatched junction nucleotides: 9. The germline CDR1 and CDR2 sequences are SNHLY and FYNNEI. DNA for the CDR3: TGTGCCAGCGAAGGAGGGACAGCGTATGAAAAACTGTTTTTT. It specifies CASEGGTAYEKLFF.

This clone was detected once. The chain recombines TRBV4-2 with TRBJ2-1, with D perhaps TRBD2 (5 bases). Germline assignment: CDR1 LGHNA and CDR2 YNFKEQ. The V gene lost 0 bases and the J gene lost 2 bases, with 11 bases spanning the gap. The CDR3 sequence is 16 residues long. The CDR3 DNA reads as TGTGCCAGCAGCCAAGATGGGGAGACCACCTACAATGAGCAGTTCTTC. It codes for CASSQDGETTYNEQFF.

The V gene is TRBV7-9, the J gene TRBJ1-4; D might be TRBD1 (5 bases). The CDR3 covers 13 residues. V lost 6 bases to trimming and J lost 8 bases, with 13 bases between them. Looked up from germline, CDR1 is SEHNR and CDR2 is FQNEAQ (reference sequence). CDR3 loop: CASSLGEVEKLFF. The CDR3 bases are TGTGCCAGCAGTCTAGGGGAGGTAGAAAAACTGTTTTTT. The full variable domain, in which reference TRBV7-9 and TRBJ1-4 provide the parts outside the CDR3, is DTGVSQNPRHKITKRGQNVTFRCDPISEHNRLYWYRQTLGQGPEFLTYFQNEAQLEKSRLLSDRFSAERPKGSFSTLEIQRTEQGDSAMYLCASSLGEVEKLFFGSGTQLSVL.

V gene TRBV7-2 combines with J gene TRBJ2-1; D may be TRBD2 (6 bases). V shed 2 bases and J shed 3 bases, with 11 bases lying between them. Looked up from germline, CDR1 is SGHTA and CDR2 is FQGNSA. The CDR3 covers 15 residues. The CDR3 here is CASSLQGGVYNEQFF. DNA for the CDR3: TGTGCCAGCAGCTTACAGGGAGGAGTCTACAATGAGCAGTTCTTC.

The chain combines TRBV18 with TRBJ2-7, with D tentatively TRBD2 (6 bases). CDR1 and CDR2 from the germline V gene are KGHSH and LQKENI. This CDR3 spans 12 amino acids. Between the trimmed V and J ends, which lost 4 bases and 4 bases, there was a span of 8 bases. In nucleotides, the CDR3 is TGTGCCAGCTCACGGGGGGAGTACGAGCAGTACTTC. Residues: CASSRGEYEQYF.

CDR3 sequence (DNA): TGTGCCAGCAGTGATAAGACAGGCCCCTTTGGCGAGCAGTACTTC. This gives the protein CASSDKTGPFGEQYF. This chain links TRBV6-1 with TRBJ2-7, with a tentative D call TRBD1 (6 bases). Germline V gene sequence: CDR1 MNHNS, CDR2 SASEGT. The CDR3 is 15 residues long. The V end was cut by 3 bases, the J end by 6 bases, with 18 bases between.

This sequence joins TRBV13 and TRBJ2-1; no clear D. CDR3 length: 14 amino acids. V lost 4 bases, J lost 4 bases, and 11 bases lay in between. CDR1 and CDR2 from the germline V gene are PRHDT and FYEKMQ (reference sequence). The CDR3 sequence: CASSSRFPYNEQFF. The CDR3 DNA is TGTGCCAGCAGCTCCCGTTTCCCTTACAATGAGCAGTTCTTC.

The chain recombines TRBV27 with TRBJ1-1; D ambiguous. V dropped 0 bases and J dropped 0 bases, with 5 bases sitting between them. Per germline, CDR1 MNHEY and CDR2 SMNVEV (reference sequence). This CDR3 is 14 amino acids long. The CDR3 DNA reads TGTGCCAGCAGTTTATCCGGAGTGAACACTGAAGCTTTCTTT. It yields the protein CASSLSGVNTEAFF.

The chain is built from TRBV29-1 and TRBJ2-5; tentatively, D is TRBD1 (6 bases). The V gene lost 4 bases and the J gene lost 1 base, with 25 bases spanning the gap. Germline assignment: CDR1 SQVTM and CDR2 ANQGSEA. This CDR3 has 18 amino acids. CDR3 in DNA: TGCAGCGTTGGTACAGGGCAGCCTCCGTCCCTGGGCCAAGAGACCCAGTACTTC. It specifies CSVGTGQPPSLGQETQYF.

The chain links TRBV4-1 to TRBJ1-2; 7 nucleotides agree with TRBD1. The CDR3 spans 15 residues. The germline gives CDR1 MGHRA, CDR2 YSYEKL. Trimming cost V 2 bases and J 0 bases; bases outside gene matches: 3. DNA for the CDR3: TGCGCCAGCAGCCAAACAACAGGGGCTAACTATGGCTACACCTTC. It is translated as CASSQTTGANYGYTF.

V gene TRBV11-2 combines with J gene TRBJ2-1, with a weak D call TRBD2 (5 bases). Trimming pared 3 bases from V and 0 bases from J, leaving 6 bases between. The CDR3 consists of 14 residues. The V gene's germline CDR1 is SGHAT and CDR2 FQNNGV. CDR3 DNA: TGTGCCAGCAGCTTCGGGGTCTCCTACAATGAGCAGTTCTTC. Its protein is CASSFGVSYNEQFF.

This chain connects TRBV5-1 to TRBJ1-2; TRBD1 matches at 8 bases. The CDR3 totals 15 residues. Germline assignment: CDR1 SGHRS and CDR2 YFSETQ. After removal of 7 bases from V and 4 bases from J, the junction contained 12 bases not matched to a gene. In DNA, the CDR3 is TGCGCCAGCGGACCGGACAGGGTATTAGGCTATGGCTACACCTTC. It specifies CASGPDRVLGYGYTF.

J is TRBJ2-7 and V is TRBV10-2, with 8 positions matching TRBD2. The CDR3 runs to 16 residues. From germline, CDR1 is WSHSY and CDR2 SAAADI. Germline trimming cut 5 bases from V and 0 bases from J; bases unmatched to any gene: 9. CDR3 bases: TGCGCCAGCAGTACAGCGGGGGTAATCAGCTCCTACGAGCAGTACGTC. Translation: CASSTAGVISSYEQYV.

CDR3 sequence: CASSVGGLPSGANVLTF. In DNA form, the CDR3 reads TGTGCCAGCAGCGTAGGTGGACTTCCTTCTGGGGCCAACGTCCTGACTTTC. The chain recombines TRBV9 with TRBJ2-6, with a weak D call TRBD2 (5 bases). This CDR3 comprises 17 residues. The V gene lost 0 bases and the J gene lost 1 base, with 11 bases spanning the gap. Germline loops: CDR1 SGDLS, CDR2 YYNGEE.

V gene TRBV6-5 combines with J gene TRBJ1-1, with D unresolved. The V end was cut by 0 bases, the J end by 6 bases, with 14 bases between. Per germline, CDR1 MNHEY and CDR2 SVGAGI. The CDR3 runs to 15 residues. The chain's CDR3 is CASSYSVAPDSEAFF. The CDR3 nucleotides read TGTGCCAGCAGTTACTCGGTGGCACCCGACTCTGAAGCTTTCTTT.

J is TRBJ2-1 and V is TRBV5-4; maybe TRBD2 (5 bases). CDR3 size: 16 residues. Trimming stripped 0 bases from V and 0 bases from J, with 10 bases between. Germline loops: CDR1 SGHNT, CDR2 YYREEE (reference sequence). The CDR3 DNA is TGTGCCAGCAGCTTGGAAGAGCGGCCCTCCTACAATGAGCAGTTCTTC. Residues: CASSLEERPSYNEQFF.

The rearrangement uses TRBV7-2 and TRBJ2-5; TRBD2 agrees at 7 bases. Germline V CDR1 and CDR2: SGHTA, FQGNSA. V gave up 6 bases and J gave up 1 base; unmatched junction bases: 2. The CDR3 contains 13 residues. CDR3 region: CASRGGVQETQYF. In DNA form, the CDR3 reads TGTGCCAGCAGGGGAGGGGTCCAAGAGACCCAGTACTTC.

The V call is TRBV25-1, the J call TRBJ2-3, with 7 bases fitting TRBD2. The germline CDR1 and CDR2 sequences are MGHDK and SYGVNS. Trimming at V came to 4 bases and at J to 2 bases, leaving 6 bases not matched to a gene. This CDR3 region has 15 residues. CDR3 DNA sequence: TGTGCCAGCAGTGCCGTGGCGGGGGTCACAGATACGCAGTATTTT. It translates to CASSAVAGVTDTQYF.

The V and J genes are TRBV20-1 and TRBJ2-1; D not certain. This CDR3 comprises 11 residues. From germline, CDR1 is DFQATT and CDR2 SNEGSKA (reference sequence). The V end lost 1 base, the J end lost 8 bases, and 6 bases lay between the germline ends. The CDR3 coding sequence is TGCAGTGCTAGAGCCCTCTATGAGCAGTTCTTC. Its protein product is CSARALYEQFF.

This clone appeared a few times. This rearrangement joins TRBV5-1 to TRBJ2-3; 8 bases match TRBD2. CDR3 length: 16 amino acids. Germline V gene lookup returns CDR1 SGHRS and CDR2 YFSETQ. Unmatched junction bases numbered 6, after V lost 0 bases and J lost 3 bases. CDR3 loop: CASSLALRGDTDTQYF. Written as DNA, the CDR3 is TGCGCCAGCAGCTTGGCCTTGCGGGGGGATACAGATACGCAGTATTTT.

This clone was observed once. The V gene is TRBV4-3, the J gene TRBJ2-7; D is ambiguous. Germline V gene lookup returns CDR1 LGHNA and CDR2 YSLEER. The V end was cut by 0 bases, the J end by 3 bases, with 9 bases between. The CDR3 length is 14 residues. Here the CDR3 DNA reads TGCGCCAGCAGCCAAGATGCCCCGGGCTACGAGCAGTACTTC. Residues: CASSQDAPGYEQYF.

The chain links TRBV6-5 to TRBJ1-3; 8 positions match TRBD1. J was trimmed by 4 bases and V by 10 bases; bases with no gene match: 12. The germline gives CDR1 MNHEY, CDR2 SVGAGI. The CDR3 runs 15 residues. In DNA, the CDR3 is TGTGCCACCCAGACAGGGGACTTTTACGGAAACACCATATATTTT. This translates into CATQTGDFYGNTIYF.

This sequence joins TRBV7-8 and TRBJ1-1, with 7 bases aligning to TRBD1. This CDR3 is 14 amino acids long. V lost 5 bases, J lost 1 base, and 4 bases stayed unmatched. Germline-derived CDR1 and CDR2 are SGHVS and FQNEAQ. CDR3 nucleotides: TGTGCCAGCAGCACCGGGACAGAGAACACTGAAGCTTTCTTT. Amino acids: CASSTGTENTEAFF.

The CDR3 spells CASVKLTSGTQYF. The CDR3 DNA reads TGTGCCAGCGTCAAACTTACATCAGGGACCCAGTACTTC. The chain has TRBV5-8 and TRBJ2-5; D gene ambiguous. Trimming left V 7 bases short and J 7 bases short, with 17 bases between. Per germline, CDR1 SGHTS and CDR2 YDEGEE. The CDR3 is made up of 13 amino acids.

This clone has only one observation. The genes are TRBV5-6 and TRBJ2-3; weak D call: TRBD2 (7 bases). Germline CDR1 is SGHDT and CDR2 is YYEEEE. The CDR3 covers 16 residues. Trimming removed 3 bases from V and 3 bases from J, with 17 bases in between. In DNA form, the CDR3 reads TGTGCCAGCAGCTGGGGGGGCTATACGGGGACAGATACGCAGTATTTT. Translating it yields CASSWGGYTGTDTQYF.